The 3 T cell receptor beta chains listed next were all sequenced from one sample in a study of cytomegalovirus exposure and HLA in healthy donors. Vbeta (60) and Jbeta (13) primers were used in the PCR. Data came from immunoSEQ multiplex PCR; TCRdb stores just in-frame clones and leaves some out. The sample contains over 90,000 clones, roughly two thirds of which appear only once. Sequencing used PBMCs. The receptors stem from a woman in her forties or fifties in good health and CMV-seropositive.

The chain uses TRBV6-5 and TRBJ1-4; the D is unclear. CDR1 and CDR2 (germline): MNHEY, SVGAGI. Deletions cut 6 bases from V and 7 bases from J, with 15 bases between. CDR3 size: 14 residues. The CDR3, as DNA: TGTGCCAGCAGCTCCACCGGGAGGCGTGAAAAACTGTTTTTT. Its translation is CASSSTGRREKLFF.

The chain carries TRBV7-6 and TRBJ2-7; 8 bases map to TRBD1. The CDR3 totals 14 residues. The J segment lost 4 bases and the V segment lost 5 bases, leaving 7 bases of the junction unmatched. Germline CDR1 SGHVS, CDR2 FNYEAQ. This CDR3 is CASSPGQARYEQYF. CDR3 nucleotides: TGTGCCAGCAGCCCGGGACAGGCCCGATACGAGCAGTACTTC.

This chain joins TRBV5-1 and TRBJ2-7; a weak D match, TRBD1 (6 bases). Trimming pared 4 bases from V and 0 bases from J, leaving 11 bases between. The CDR3 spans 14 residues. Germline V lookup: CDR1 SGHRS, CDR2 YFSETQ. The DNA of the CDR3 is TGCGCCAGCAGCCCCACAGGGCTCTCCTACGAGCAGTACTTC. This codes for CASSPTGLSYEQYF.